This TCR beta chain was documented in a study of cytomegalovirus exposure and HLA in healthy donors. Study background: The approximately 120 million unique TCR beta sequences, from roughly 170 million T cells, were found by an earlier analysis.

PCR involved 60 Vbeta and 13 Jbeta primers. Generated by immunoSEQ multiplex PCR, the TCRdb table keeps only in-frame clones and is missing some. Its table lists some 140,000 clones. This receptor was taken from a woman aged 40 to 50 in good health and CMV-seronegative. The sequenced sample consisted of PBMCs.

CDR3 coding DNA: TGTGCCAGCAGCTCGGGCGGACAGGGGAGTCAGCCCCAGCATTTT. It translates to CASSSGGQGSQPQHF. The chain recombines TRBV5-4 with TRBJ1-5; TRBD1 agrees at 9 bases. This CDR3 has 15 amino acids. V trimming: 3 bases; J trimming: 6 bases; junction bases outside the gene matches: 7. Germline CDR1 SGHNT, CDR2 YYREEE (reference sequence).